A single sample gave rise to the 25 T cell receptor beta chains below, sequenced in a study of molecular identifiers for immune sequencing clone quantification. TCRdb independently ran MiXCR on the PCR reads; one entry per CDR3 protein. The table records about 640,000 distinct CDR3 sequences, approximately 20% of them present only once. Specimen: naive CD8+ T cells from blood, with Jurkat cell RNA spiked in. Subset in this sample: FACS-sorted CD8+CD4-CCR7+CD45RA+ naive T cells. These receptors came from a human donor in good health. Some libraries in this study had Jurkat cell RNA spiked in.

The table lists this clonotype with many counts. V and J are TRBV28 and TRBJ1-5; 9 bases agree with TRBD1. The CDR3 extends over 18 amino acids. J gave up 4 bases and V 6 bases, and 16 bases lay outside the gene matches. Germline V gene lookup returns CDR1 MDHEN and CDR2 SYDVKM. The CDR3 is CASSTIRDRVDGNQPQHF. The DNA of the CDR3 is TGTGCCAGCAGCACCATCAGGGACAGGGTCGATGGAAATCAGCCCCAGCATTTT.

V is TRBV18 and J is TRBJ1-4; D gene ambiguous. Germline lookup yields CDR1 KGHSH and CDR2 LQKENI. The V and J ends lost 3 bases and 8 bases respectively, with 16 bases between them. This CDR3 spans 15 amino acids. The CDR3 nucleotides read TGTGCCAGCTCACCGGAGGTGGCAGATCAGGAAAAACTGTTTTTT. The encoded protein is CASSPEVADQEKLFF.

The chain is built from TRBV7-9 and TRBJ1-4; D ambiguous. This CDR3 contains 14 residues. The germline gives CDR1 SEHNR, CDR2 FQNEAQ (reference sequence). Trimming removed 6 bases from V and 7 bases from J, with 15 bases in between. The CDR3, as DNA: TGTGCCAGCAGTCGAACGGCGTTTGGTGAAAAACTGTTTTTT. This gives the protein CASSRTAFGEKLFF.

The chain has TRBV3-1 and TRBJ2-5, with TRBD1 matching 10 bases. The V gene's germline CDR1 is LGHDT and CDR2 YNNKEL (reference sequence). CDR3 size: 15 residues. Trimming at V came to 0 bases and at J to 3 bases, leaving 1 base not matched to a gene. The CDR3 nucleotides read TGTGCCAGCAGCCAAGACGGGACAGGGGAAGAGACCCAGTACTTC. Translating it yields CASSQDGTGEETQYF.

Comments on this clonotype: This sequence may be a read error, since a much larger clone differs from it by one base. The chain carries TRBV6-6 and TRBJ2-5; 9 nucleotides agree with TRBD2. This CDR3 contains 15 residues. Germline V gene lookup returns CDR1 MNHNY and CDR2 SVGAGI (reference sequence). CDR3 sequence reads: CASSYAGGPVEAQYF. Written as DNA, the CDR3 is TGTGCCAGCAGTTACGCGGGAGGGCCTGTAGAGGCCCAGTACTTC.

This clonotype was counted at least ten times. This sequence joins TRBV7-9 and TRBJ2-5; 11 bases align to TRBD2. Unmatched junction bases numbered 5, after V lost 4 bases and J lost 1 base. Germline loops: CDR1 SEHNR, CDR2 FQNEAQ (reference sequence). The CDR3 covers 16 residues. The CDR3: CASSSTSGDTQETQYF. The CDR3, as DNA: TGTGCCAGCAGCTCGACTAGCGGGGATACCCAAGAGACCCAGTACTTC.

This clonotype was counted at least ten times. The gene calls are TRBV7-2 and TRBJ2-3; TRBD2 matches at 11 bases. CDR1 is SGHTA and CDR2 is FQGNSA in the germline V gene. Trimming cost V 4 bases and J 6 bases; bases outside gene matches: 6. The CDR3 covers 15 residues. CDR3 amino acids: CASSSIAGGLDTQYF. The DNA of the CDR3 is TGTGCCAGCAGCTCTATAGCGGGGGGGCTGGATACGCAGTATTTT.

At least ten counts were recorded for this clonotype. CDR3 sequence reads: CASSGTGTNEKLFF. The CDR3 bases are TGTGCCAGCAGCGGGACAGGAACTAATGAAAAACTGTTTTTT. J is TRBJ1-4 and V is TRBV7-9; TRBD1 agrees at 8 bases. Germline V CDR1 and CDR2: SEHNR, FQNEAQ (reference sequence). This CDR3 has 14 amino acids. Trimming removed 5 bases from V and 1 base from J; junction bases left unmatched: 0.

The sample holds many counts of this clonotype. This sequence joins TRBV7-3 and TRBJ2-3; 12 nucleotides line up with TRBD2. Looked up from germline, CDR1 is SGHTA and CDR2 is FQGTGA. The CDR3 contains 15 residues. Trimming at V came to 0 bases and at J to 5 bases, leaving 0 bases not matched to a gene. CDR3: CASSLTGLAGDTQYF. CDR3 DNA sequence: TGTGCCAGCAGCTTAACGGGACTAGCGGGAGATACGCAGTATTTT. The full variable domain, rest sourced from reference TRBV7-3 and TRBJ2-3, is GAGVSQTPSNKVTEKGKYVELRCDPISGHTALYWYRQSLGQGPEFLIYFQGTGAADDSGLPNDRFFAVRPEGSVSTLKIQRTERGDSAVYLCASSLTGLAGDTQYFGPGTRLTVL.

This clonotype was detected a few times. No conserved phenylalanine or tryptophan ends this CDR3, so it is likely a read error. The chain links TRBV5-1 to TRBJ2-7; tentative D call: TRBD1 (8 bases). Trimming removed 3 bases from V and 2 bases from J, with 15 bases in between. CDR1 is SGHRS, CDR2 YFSETQ, per germline. The CDR3 consists of 15 residues. CDR3 coding DNA: TGCGCCAGCAGCTGGGGGAGGGACAGGACCTACGAGCAGTACTCC. Residues: CASSWGRDRTYEQYS.

The sample holds many counts of this clonotype. The chain employs TRBV7-3 and TRBJ2-1; TRBD2 might be the D (6 bases). The CDR3 is 13 residues long. Germline V gene sequence: CDR1 SGHTA, CDR2 FQGTGA. Trimming removed 2 bases from V and 7 bases from J, with 9 bases in between. CDR3 nucleotide sequence: TGTGCCAGCAGCTTAGACGGAGGGAATGAGCAGTTCTTC. Its translation is CASSLDGGNEQFF.

Only a few counts were recorded for this clonotype. The rearrangement uses TRBV6-1 and TRBJ1-3; TRBD1 matches at 9 bases. CDR1 is MNHNS and CDR2 is SASEGT in the germline V gene. The CDR3 is 16 residues long. Germline trimming cut 2 bases from V and 3 bases from J; bases unmatched to any gene: 5. CDR3 residues: CASSENRGHRGNTIYF. The CDR3 region has the DNA TGTGCCAGCAGTGAAAACAGGGGGCATCGTGGAAACACCATATATTTT.

This clonotype was seen many times. V usage is TRBV7-9 and J usage is TRBJ2-5; 7 nucleotides agree with TRBD2. The CDR3 is made up of 15 amino acids. Germline V CDR1 and CDR2: SEHNR, FQNEAQ (reference sequence). Germline trimming cut 0 bases from V and 3 bases from J; bases unmatched to any gene: 4. For the CDR3, the DNA is TGTGCCAGCAGCTTAGCTAGCGGGCCTGAAGAGACCCAGTACTTC. It specifies CASSLASGPEETQYF.

This clonotype was seen at least ten times. This rearrangement joins TRBV27 to TRBJ2-3; D remains ambiguous. V lost 10 bases, J lost 0 bases, and 17 bases lay in between. The length of the CDR3 is 15 residues. Germline V gene data show CDR1 as MNHEY and CDR2 as SMNVEV (reference sequence). The CDR3 DNA is TGTGCCACCTCAGGTCGCCCGCTAAGCACAGATACGCAGTATTTT. Its protein product is CATSGRPLSTDTQYF.

This clonotype appeared a few times. CDR3: CASRPPPQETQYF. The CDR3 nucleotides read TGTGCCAGCAGACCTCCGCCTCAAGAGACCCAGTACTTC. The chain combines TRBV6-5 with TRBJ2-5, with D hard to call. Germline lookup yields CDR1 MNHEY and CDR2 SVGAGI. This CDR3 is built from 13 residues. V lost 6 bases, J lost 2 bases, and 10 bases lay in between.

This clonotype was detected only a few times. J is TRBJ2-7 and V is TRBV19; perhaps TRBD2 as D (5 bases). V shed 9 bases and J shed 7 bases, with 25 bases lying between them. The CDR3 contains 15 residues. CDR1 and CDR2 (germline): LNHDA, SQIVND (reference sequence). CDR3 nucleotide sequence: TGTGCCAGCAGTTTTTTGGGGAGCCGAGTCGGAGAGCAGTACTTC. Protein product: CASSFLGSRVGEQYF.

This clonotype was found many times. The rearrangement uses TRBV12-5 and TRBJ2-3; 14 bases map to TRBD2. Germline V lookup: CDR1 LGHNT, CDR2 FRNRAP. Trimming took 3 bases from V and 2 from J; bases not matched to a gene: 10. The CDR3 runs 19 residues. DNA of the CDR3: TGTGCTAGTGGTTTCCTCGGACTAGCGGGAGGCATCACCACAGATACGCAGTATTTT. Its translation: CASGFLGLAGGITTDTQYF.

This sequence joins TRBV20-1 and TRBJ1-2; D is uncertain. The CDR3 is 12 amino acids. Germline lookup yields CDR1 DFQATT and CDR2 SNEGSKA (reference sequence). Deletions cut 3 bases from V and 8 bases from J, with 13 bases between. CDR3 in amino acids: CSARGSLDGYTF. The CDR3 DNA follows: TGCAGTGCTAGGGGCAGCCTCGACGGCTACACCTTC.

This clonotype was counted between two and nine times. The rearrangement links TRBV11-2 to TRBJ1-1, with D unclear. The V end lost 2 bases, the J end lost 4 bases, and 14 bases lay between the germline ends. Germline values: CDR1 SGHAT, CDR2 FQNNGV. This CDR3 spans 15 amino acids. The CDR3 DNA is TGTGCCAGCAGCTTATATGGCCGGACGGGCACTGAAGCTTTCTTT. It specifies CASSLYGRTGTEAFF.

This clonotype was seen a few times. The V call is TRBV15, the J call TRBJ1-1; no reliable D call. Germline CDR1 is LNHNV and CDR2 is YYDKDF (reference sequence). Trimming shortened V by 1 base and J by 7 bases, and 7 bases separated the two germline ends. The CDR3 runs 12 residues. The CDR3 DNA sequence: TGTGCCACCAGCAGAGCCGGCGGTGAAGCTTTCTTT. Amino acid sequence: CATSRAGGEAFF.

This clonotype showed up many times. The chain has TRBV19 and TRBJ1-1; D call uncertain. V lost 3 bases, J lost 4 bases, and 9 bases lay in between. Germline assignment: CDR1 LNHDA and CDR2 SQIVND (reference sequence). This CDR3 has 13 amino acids. The CDR3 DNA reads TGTGCCAGTAGTATGGCAGTATCCACTGAAGCTTTCTTT. It yields the protein CASSMAVSTEAFF.

At least ten counts were recorded for this clonotype. The chain is built from TRBV5-4 and TRBJ2-3; 14 bases map to TRBD2. The CDR3 runs to 18 residues. J was trimmed by 4 bases and V by 4 bases; bases with no gene match: 11. In germline, CDR1 is SGHNT, CDR2 YYREEE (reference sequence). The CDR3 sequence: CASSDRPGLAGVSDTQYF. The DNA of the CDR3 is TGTGCCAGCAGCGACCGCCCGGGACTAGCGGGAGTCTCAGATACGCAGTATTTT.

The V call is TRBV12-3 or TRBV12-4, the J call TRBJ2-5, with 9 bases aligning to TRBD2. The CDR3 runs 16 residues. The junction had 5 bases not matched to a gene; V was cut back by 1 base and J by 2 bases. The CDR3 region is CASSLVGTSFQETQYF. The CDR3 DNA is TGTGCCAGCAGTTTAGTAGGGACTAGCTTTCAAGAGACCCAGTACTTC.

This clonotype has only a few counts. This rearrangement joins TRBV27 to TRBJ1-2; 7 positions agree with TRBD1. V shed 4 bases, J shed 2 bases, and the junction held 4 bases outside the gene matches. The CDR3 contains 14 residues. CDR1 MNHEY and CDR2 SMNVEV come from the germline V gene (reference sequence). The DNA of the CDR3 is TGTGCCAGCAGTTACAGGGGATCCAACTATGGCTACACCTTC. This encodes CASSYRGSNYGYTF.

At least ten counts were recorded for this clonotype. The rearrangement links TRBV27 to TRBJ2-7, with D tentatively TRBD1 (6 bases). The CDR3 runs 17 residues. The germline V and J ends were trimmed by 2 bases and 0 bases, with 17 bases remaining between them. CDR1 is MNHEY, CDR2 SMNVEV, per germline (reference sequence). The CDR3 sequence: CASSLVFGQTSSYEQYF. The CDR3 region has the DNA TGTGCCAGCAGTTTAGTTTTCGGACAGACCTCCTCCTACGAGCAGTACTTC.